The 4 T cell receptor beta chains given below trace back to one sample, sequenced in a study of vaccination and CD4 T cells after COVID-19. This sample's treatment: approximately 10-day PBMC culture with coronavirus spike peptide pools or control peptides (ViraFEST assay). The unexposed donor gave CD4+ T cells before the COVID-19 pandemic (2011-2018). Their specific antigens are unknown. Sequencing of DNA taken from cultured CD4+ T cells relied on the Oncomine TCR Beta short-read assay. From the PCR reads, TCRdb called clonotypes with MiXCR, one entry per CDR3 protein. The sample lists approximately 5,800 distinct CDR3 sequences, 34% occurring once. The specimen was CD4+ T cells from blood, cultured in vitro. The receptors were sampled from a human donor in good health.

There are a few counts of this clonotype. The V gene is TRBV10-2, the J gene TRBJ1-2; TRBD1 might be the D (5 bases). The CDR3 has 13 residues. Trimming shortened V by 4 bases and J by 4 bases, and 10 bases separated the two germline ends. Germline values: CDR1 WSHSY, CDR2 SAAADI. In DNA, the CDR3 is TGCGCCAGCAGTGGCGCGGGGGTCTATGGCTACACCTTC. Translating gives CASSGAGVYGYTF.

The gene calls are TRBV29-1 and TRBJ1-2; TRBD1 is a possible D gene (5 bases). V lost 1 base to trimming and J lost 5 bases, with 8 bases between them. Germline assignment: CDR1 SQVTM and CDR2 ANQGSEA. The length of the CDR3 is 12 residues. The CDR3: CSVEGGMYGYTF. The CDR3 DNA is TGCAGCGTTGAAGGGGGGATGTATGGCTACACCTTC.

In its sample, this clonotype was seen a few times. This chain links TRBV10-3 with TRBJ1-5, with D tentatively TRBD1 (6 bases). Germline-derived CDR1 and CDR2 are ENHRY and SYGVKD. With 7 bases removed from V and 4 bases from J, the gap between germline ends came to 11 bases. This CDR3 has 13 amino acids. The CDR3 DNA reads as TGTGCCATCACTGGGGGGCTGAATCAGCCCCAGCATTTT. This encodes CAITGGLNQPQHF.

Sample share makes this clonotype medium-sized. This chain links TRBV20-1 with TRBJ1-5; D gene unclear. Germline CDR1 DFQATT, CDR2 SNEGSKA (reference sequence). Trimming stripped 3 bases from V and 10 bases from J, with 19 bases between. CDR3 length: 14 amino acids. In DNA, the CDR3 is TGCAGTGCTAGTGCCTCTGCGGGTCGGAGCCCCCAGCATTTT. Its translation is CSASASAGRSPQHF.